This is a list of T cell receptor beta chains from one sample in a study of shared clonotypes between healthy human individuals. Some clones are missing from TCRdb's copy, which holds only in-frame ones; the method was immunoSEQ multiplex PCR. The sample yields some 980,000 clones, around three quarters seen once. The source material was memory CD4+ T cells sorted from blood. The source of these receptors is a man between 18 and 35 years old in good health. Both conserved end residues are part of each CDR3. The D gene is left open where the match is weak. Clone size appears in some rows only: once, few, many, or a class for an expanded clone.

TRBV6-5,.,.,TRBJ2-1,TGTGCCAGCAGGTCGGGAGGGGGCACCTACAATGAGCAGTTCTTC,CASRSGGGTYNEQFF
TRBV4-1,.,.,TRBJ1-4,TGCGCCAGCAGCCAAGATTTGAGGGAAAAACTGTTTTTT,CASSQDLREKLFF
TRBV10-3,.,TRBD1,TRBJ2-2,TGTGCCATCAGTGCTCATCAGGGGGCCGGGGAGCTGTTTTTT,CAISAHQGAGELFF
TRBV6-1,.,.,TRBJ2-3,TGTGCCAGCAAGACAGCCCGTTACACAGATACGCAGTATTTT,CASKTARYTDTQYF
TRBV5-4,many,.,TRBJ1-1,TGTGCCAGCAGCTCGAGAAAAGAAGCTTTCTTT,CASSSRKEAFF
TRBV5-4,.,.,TRBJ1-1,TGTGCCAGCAGCTACGAAGTAGGGCGAGAAGCTTTCTTT,CASSYEVGREAFF
TRBV7-2,once,.,TRBJ1-5,TGTGCCAGCAGTCGGTACGGCAATCAGCCCCAGCATTTT,CASSRYGNQPQHF
TRBV6-1,.,.,TRBJ2-2,TGTGCCAGCAGCGTAGGGAGAGTCGACACCGGGGAGCTGTTTTTT,CASSVGRVDTGELFF
TRBV7-2,.,.,TRBJ2-3,TGTGCCAGCAGCGACCGGGGCCGAGGGGATACGCAGTATTTT,CASSDRGRGDTQYF
TRBV2,.,.,TRBJ1-5,TGTGCCAGCAGTGAATCCCAGGGTATTAATCAGCCCCAGCATTTT,CASSESQGINQPQHF
TRBV6-5,.,TRBD1,TRBJ1-2,TGTGCCAGCAGGCAGGGGGCGCAGGGCTACACCTTC,CASRQGAQGYTF
TRBV7-9,.,.,TRBJ2-3,TGTGCCAGCAGCTTCGAGGGCCGAACAGATACGCAGTATTTT,CASSFEGRTDTQYF
TRBV5-4,many,.,TRBJ1-6,TGTGCCAGCAGCCTCATCGGTGGCAGGGGAAGCTCCTATAATTCACCCCTCCACTTT,CASSLIGGRGSSYNSPLHF
TRBV27,.,TRBD1,TRBJ2-7,TGTGCCAGCAGTTTATTGGACAGGGTTAAAGGAGACTACGAGCAGTACTTC,CASSLLDRVKGDYEQYF
TRBV5-1,.,.,TRBJ1-4,TGCGCCAGCAGCTTGTGGCCCCGGGAAAAACTGTTTTTT,CASSLWPREKLFF
TRBV19,once,TRBD1,TRBJ1-2,TGTGCCAGTAGCAGGGACAGAGCCAATGGCTACACCTTC,CASSRDRANGYTF